This record concerns one T cell receptor (beta chain) sequence. Its specific antigen is unknown. No base quality information exists; no much larger clone differs at one position. The data were taken from a study of T-cell memory formation after mild COVID-19 (TCRdb year 2021). Regarding the study in general: TCR sequence clusters from the two donors were largely donor specific. Longitudinal TCRalpha and TCRbeta repertoire sequencing tracked T-cell clones expanding and contracting after mild COVID-19 in a couple of donors. Two young, previously healthy adult volunteers, one female and one male, were included in the cohort.

The listed sequencing device is Illumina NovaSeq 6000. TCRalpha and TCRbeta cDNA libraries were constructed by 5'RACE with constant-segment primers, with sample barcodes and unique molecular identifiers being introduced. Trizol reagent was used to extract RNA from every sample. Libraries were amplified in two PCR steps, with a second sample barcode and Illumina TruSeq adapters added in the second step. The libraries were sequenced on an Illumina NovaSeq using 2 x 150 bp paired-end reads. In the authors' own workflow: Demultiplexing of reads and collapsing into UMI-guided consensus sequences were performed with migec v1.2.7. Using mixcr v2.1.11, UMI consensuses were aligned to TRA and TRB V and J templates and then assembled into clonotypes. A clonotype was counted as expanded or contracted only if both edgeR and NoisET called the change significant, with noise models trained on biological replicates. For edgeR calls, a false discovery rate-adjusted p below 0.01 and a log2 fold-change threshold of 1 were applied. As an exploratory analysis of dynamics, max-normalized trajectories of the 1000 most abundant clonotypes were examined by PCA with hierarchical clustering. The CD4 or CD8 phenotype of responding clones was assigned using the separately sequenced CD4+ and CD8+ repertoires. In-frame beta chains were kept once TCRdb had trimmed the public reads at Q25 with fastp and called clones with MiXCR. Each CDR3 protein appears once, grouped with its most common genes and DNA. The V and J calls were determined by TCRdb, not by the authors. The sample table lists a few hundred thousand distinct CDR3 sequences, less than 25% of them with a count of one. Of the sample, approximately 8.4% falls within the top ten clones.

Ficoll-Paque density gradient centrifugation was used to isolate PBMCs. The CDR3 measures 13 amino acids from cysteine to phenylalanine. Just the 39-base CDR3 DNA is kept, in frame starting at base 1. V is shortened by 2 bases, J by 13 bases, and the region joining them spans 15 bases. The study at large found these results: SARS-CoV-2 specificity was not confirmed for the second-wave clones peaking on day 37. Only a couple of mild cases were covered by the study, and larger cohorts that include severe cases with pre-infection samples were considered necessary. Some responding clones were detected in pre-infection memory, suggesting pre-existing cross-reactive memory T cells joined the SARS-CoV-2 response. Balanced CD4/CD8 phenotypes were observed for clones contracting from day 15 to 85, whereas a bias towards CD4+ was observed for a second wave of clones expanding from day 15 to 37. Contracting CD4+ clones turned up mainly in the CM and EM memory subsets, whereas EMRA was where CD8+ clones were enriched.

The specimen sequenced was PBMCs or a T cell subset sorted from them (not recorded which). The chain is encoded by TRBV12-3 or TRBV12-4 joined to TRBJ2-1; TRBD2 might be the D gene, on 5 matching bases. The origin of this receptor is an adult woman who had mild COVID-19 (a few samples of this study predate the infection). The sample titles of this study are shuffled in the database, so cell type and time point are left out; the donor was told from shared clones. The DNA is as follows: TGTGCCAGCAGTTTATTCCTCGCGGACTTTCAGTTCTTC. Translation gives CASSLFLADFQFF.